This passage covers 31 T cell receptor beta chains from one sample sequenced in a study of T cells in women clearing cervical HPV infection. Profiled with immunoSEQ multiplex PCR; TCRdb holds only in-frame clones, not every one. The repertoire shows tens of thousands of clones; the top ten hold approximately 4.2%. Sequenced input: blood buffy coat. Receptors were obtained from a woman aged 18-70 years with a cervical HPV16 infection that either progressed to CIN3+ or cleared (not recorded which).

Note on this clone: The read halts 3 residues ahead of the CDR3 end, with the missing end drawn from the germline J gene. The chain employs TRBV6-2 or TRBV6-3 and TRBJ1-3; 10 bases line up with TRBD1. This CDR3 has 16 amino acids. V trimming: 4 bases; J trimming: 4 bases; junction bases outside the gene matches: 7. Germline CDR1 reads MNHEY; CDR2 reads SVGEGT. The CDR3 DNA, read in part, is TGTGCCAGCAGTTTTCCCCGGGACAGGGGCGGAAACACC. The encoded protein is CASSFPRDRGGNT. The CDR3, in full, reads CASSFPRDRGGNTIYF.

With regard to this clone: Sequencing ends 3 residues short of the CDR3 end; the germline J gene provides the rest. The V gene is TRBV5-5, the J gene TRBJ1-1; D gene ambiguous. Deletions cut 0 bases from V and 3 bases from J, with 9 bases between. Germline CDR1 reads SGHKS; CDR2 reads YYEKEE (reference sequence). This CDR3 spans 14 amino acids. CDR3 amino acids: CASSLVEGYTEAFF. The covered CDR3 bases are TGTGCCAGCAGCTTGGTTGAGGGCTACACTGAA.

The CDR3 sequence: CASRAGTGYGYTF. CDR3 bases read: TGTGCCAGCAGGGCCGGGACAGGGTATGGC. The chain links TRBV6-2 or TRBV6-3 to TRBJ1-2; 9 positions agree with TRBD1. Coverage ceases 3 residues before the CDR3 finishes, and the germline J gene fills in the end. Looked up from germline, CDR1 is MNHEY and CDR2 is SVGEGT. V was pared by 6 bases and J by 5 bases, with 4 bases of the junction left unmatched. There are 13 residues in the CDR3.

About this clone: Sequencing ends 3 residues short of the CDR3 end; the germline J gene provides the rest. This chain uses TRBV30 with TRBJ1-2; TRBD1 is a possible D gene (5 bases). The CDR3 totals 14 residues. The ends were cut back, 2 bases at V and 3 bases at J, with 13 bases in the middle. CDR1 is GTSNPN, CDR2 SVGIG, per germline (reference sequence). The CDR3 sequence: CAWSMRQTYYGYTF. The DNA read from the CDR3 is TGTGCCTGGAGTATGCGACAGACCTACTATGGC.

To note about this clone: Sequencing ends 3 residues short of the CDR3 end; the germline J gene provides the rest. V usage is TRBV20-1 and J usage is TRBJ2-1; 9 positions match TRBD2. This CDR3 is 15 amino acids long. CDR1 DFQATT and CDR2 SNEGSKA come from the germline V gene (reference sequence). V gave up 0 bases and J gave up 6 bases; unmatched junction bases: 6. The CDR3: CSARDNSGRPNEQFF. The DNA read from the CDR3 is TGCAGTGCTAGAGATAATAGCGGGAGACCCAATGAG.

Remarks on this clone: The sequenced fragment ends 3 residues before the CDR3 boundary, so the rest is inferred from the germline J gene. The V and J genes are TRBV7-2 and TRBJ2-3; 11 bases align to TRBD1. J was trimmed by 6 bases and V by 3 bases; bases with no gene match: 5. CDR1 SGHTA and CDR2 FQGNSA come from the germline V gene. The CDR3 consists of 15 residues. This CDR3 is CASSFQGQGADTQYF. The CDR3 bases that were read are TGTGCCAGCAGCTTCCAAGGACAGGGGGCGGATACG.

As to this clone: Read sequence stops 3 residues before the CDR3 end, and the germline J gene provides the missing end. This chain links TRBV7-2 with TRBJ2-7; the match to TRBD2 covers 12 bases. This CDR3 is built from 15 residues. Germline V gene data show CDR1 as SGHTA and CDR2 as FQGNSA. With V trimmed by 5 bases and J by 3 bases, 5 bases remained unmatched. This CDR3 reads CASSTGLAGHYEQYF. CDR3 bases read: TGTGCCAGCAGCACTGGACTAGCGGGACACTACGAG.

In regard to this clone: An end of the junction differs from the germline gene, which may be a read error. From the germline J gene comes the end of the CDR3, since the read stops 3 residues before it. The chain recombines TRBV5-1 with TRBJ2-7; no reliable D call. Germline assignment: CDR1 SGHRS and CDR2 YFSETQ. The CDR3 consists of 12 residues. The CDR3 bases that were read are TGCTCCAGCAGCTTACCAGCCTACGAG. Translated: CSSSLPAYE. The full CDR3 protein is CSSSLPAYEQYF.

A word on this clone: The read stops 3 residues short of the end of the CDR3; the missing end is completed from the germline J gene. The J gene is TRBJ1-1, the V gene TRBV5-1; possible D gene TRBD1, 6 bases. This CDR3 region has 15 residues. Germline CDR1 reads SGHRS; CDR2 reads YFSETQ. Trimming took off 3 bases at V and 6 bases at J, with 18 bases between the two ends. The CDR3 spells CASSWGTSPRPEAFF. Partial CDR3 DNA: TGCGCCAGCAGCTGGGGGACATCACCAAGGCCTGAA. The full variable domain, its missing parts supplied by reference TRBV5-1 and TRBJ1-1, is KAGVTQTPRYLIKTRGQQVTLSCSPISGHRSVSWYQQTPGQGLQFLFEYFSETQRNKGNFPGRFSGRQFSNSRSEMNVSTLELGDSALYLCASSWGTSPRPEAFFGQGTRLTVV.

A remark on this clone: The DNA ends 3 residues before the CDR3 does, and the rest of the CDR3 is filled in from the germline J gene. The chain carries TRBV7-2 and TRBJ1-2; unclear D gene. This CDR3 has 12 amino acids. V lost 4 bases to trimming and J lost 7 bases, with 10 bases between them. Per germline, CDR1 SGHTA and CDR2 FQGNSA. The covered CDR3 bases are TGTGCCAGCAGCTCCGTCGGTGTTGGC. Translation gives CASSSVGVG. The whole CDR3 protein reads CASSSVGVGYTF.

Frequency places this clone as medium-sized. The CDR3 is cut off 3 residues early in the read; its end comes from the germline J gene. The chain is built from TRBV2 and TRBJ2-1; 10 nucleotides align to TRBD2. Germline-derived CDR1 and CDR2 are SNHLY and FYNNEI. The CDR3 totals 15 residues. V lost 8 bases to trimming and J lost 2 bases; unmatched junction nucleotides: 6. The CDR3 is CASRDSGGAYNEQFF. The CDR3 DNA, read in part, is TGTGCCAGCCGGGACAGCGGGGGGGCCTACAATGAG.

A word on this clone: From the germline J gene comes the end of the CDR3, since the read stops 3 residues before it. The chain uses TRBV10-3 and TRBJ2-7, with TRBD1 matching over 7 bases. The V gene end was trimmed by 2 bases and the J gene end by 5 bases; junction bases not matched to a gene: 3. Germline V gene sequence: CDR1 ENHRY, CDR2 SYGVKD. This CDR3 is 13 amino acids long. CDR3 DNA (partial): TGTGCCATCAGTGAGGCGACAGGGAACGAG. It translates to CAISEATGNE. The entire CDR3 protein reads CAISEATGNEQYF.

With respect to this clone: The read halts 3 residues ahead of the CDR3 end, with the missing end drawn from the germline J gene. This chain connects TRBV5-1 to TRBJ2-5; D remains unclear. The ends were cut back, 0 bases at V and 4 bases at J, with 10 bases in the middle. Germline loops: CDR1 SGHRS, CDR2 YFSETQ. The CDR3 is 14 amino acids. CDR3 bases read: TGCGCCAGCAGCTTGGCCTCGAGCGCAGAGACC. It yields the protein CASSLASSAET. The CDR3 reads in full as CASSLASSAETQYF. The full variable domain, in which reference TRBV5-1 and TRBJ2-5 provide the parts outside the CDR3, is KAGVTQTPRYLIKTRGQQVTLSCSPISGHRSVSWYQQTPGQGLQFLFEYFSETQRNKGNFPGRFSGRQFSNSRSEMNVSTLELGDSALYLCASSLASSAETQYFGPGTRLLVL.

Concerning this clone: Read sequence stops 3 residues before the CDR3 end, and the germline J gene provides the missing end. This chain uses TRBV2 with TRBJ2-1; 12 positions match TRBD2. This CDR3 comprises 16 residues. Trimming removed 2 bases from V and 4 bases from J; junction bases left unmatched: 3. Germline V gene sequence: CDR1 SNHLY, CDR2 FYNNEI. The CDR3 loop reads CASSERLAGGYNEQFF. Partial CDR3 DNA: TGTGCCAGCAGTGAAAGGCTAGCGGGAGGGTACAATGAG. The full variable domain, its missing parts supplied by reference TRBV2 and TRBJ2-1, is EPEVTQTPSHQVTQMGQEVILRCVPISNHLYFYWYRQILGQKVEFLVSFYNNEISEKSEIFDDQFSVERPDGSNFTLKIRSTKLEDSAMYFCASSERLAGGYNEQFFGPGTRLTVL.

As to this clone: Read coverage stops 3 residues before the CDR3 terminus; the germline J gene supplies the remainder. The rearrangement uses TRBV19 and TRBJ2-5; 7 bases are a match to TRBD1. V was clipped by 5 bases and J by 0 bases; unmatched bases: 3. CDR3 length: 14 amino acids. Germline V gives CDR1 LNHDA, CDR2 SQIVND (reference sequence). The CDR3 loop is CASSPTGYQETQYF. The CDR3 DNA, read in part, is TGTGCCAGTAGTCCGACAGGGTACCAAGAGACC.

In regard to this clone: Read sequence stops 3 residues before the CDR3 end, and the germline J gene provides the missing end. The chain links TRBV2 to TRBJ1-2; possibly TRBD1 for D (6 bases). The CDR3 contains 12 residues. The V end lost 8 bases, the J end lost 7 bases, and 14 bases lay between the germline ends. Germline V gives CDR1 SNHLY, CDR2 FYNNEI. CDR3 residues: CASARDISGYTF. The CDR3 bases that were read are TGTGCCAGCGCCCGGGACATATCTGGC.

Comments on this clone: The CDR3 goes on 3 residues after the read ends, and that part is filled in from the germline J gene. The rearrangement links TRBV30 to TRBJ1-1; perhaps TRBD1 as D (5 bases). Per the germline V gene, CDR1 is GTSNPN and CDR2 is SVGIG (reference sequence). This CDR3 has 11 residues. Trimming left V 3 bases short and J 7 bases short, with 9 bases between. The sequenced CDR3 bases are TGTGCCTGGAGGGGGGGATTTGAA. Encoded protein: CAWRGGFE. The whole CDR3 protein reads CAWRGGFEAFF.

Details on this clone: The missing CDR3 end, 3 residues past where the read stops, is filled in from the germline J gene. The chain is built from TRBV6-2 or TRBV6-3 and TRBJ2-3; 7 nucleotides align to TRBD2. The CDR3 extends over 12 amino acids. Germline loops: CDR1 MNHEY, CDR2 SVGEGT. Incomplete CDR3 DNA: TGTGCCAGCAGTGTGACTAGCCGACCG. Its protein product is CASSVTSRP. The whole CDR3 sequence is CASSVTSRPQYF.

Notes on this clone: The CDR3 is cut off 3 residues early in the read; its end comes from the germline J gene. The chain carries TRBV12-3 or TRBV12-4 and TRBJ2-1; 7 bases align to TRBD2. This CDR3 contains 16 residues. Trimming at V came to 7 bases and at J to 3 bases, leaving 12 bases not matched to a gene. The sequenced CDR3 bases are TGTGCCAGCACCTATGGTGCGGGAGCTAGCTACAATGAG. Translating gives CASTYGAGASYNE. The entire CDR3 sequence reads CASTYGAGASYNEQFF.

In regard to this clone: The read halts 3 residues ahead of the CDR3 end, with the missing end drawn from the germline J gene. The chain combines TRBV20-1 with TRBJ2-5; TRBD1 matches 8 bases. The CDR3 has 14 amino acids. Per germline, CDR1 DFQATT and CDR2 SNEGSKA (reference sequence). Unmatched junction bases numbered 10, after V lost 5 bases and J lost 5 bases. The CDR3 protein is CSARKTGGRETQYF. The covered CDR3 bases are TGCAGTGCTCGCAAAACAGGGGGTAGGGAGACC.

The chain's CDR3 is CASGLVPGGADTQYF. CDR3 DNA (partial): TGTGCTAGTGGTTTGGTACCAGGGGGCGCAGATACG. The chain uses TRBV12-5 and TRBJ2-3; TRBD1 matches at 8 bases. The CDR3 goes on 3 residues after the read ends, and that part is filled in from the germline J gene. V shed 0 bases, J shed 4 bases, and the junction held 3 bases outside the gene matches. In germline, CDR1 is LGHNT, CDR2 FRNRAP. This CDR3 has 15 residues.

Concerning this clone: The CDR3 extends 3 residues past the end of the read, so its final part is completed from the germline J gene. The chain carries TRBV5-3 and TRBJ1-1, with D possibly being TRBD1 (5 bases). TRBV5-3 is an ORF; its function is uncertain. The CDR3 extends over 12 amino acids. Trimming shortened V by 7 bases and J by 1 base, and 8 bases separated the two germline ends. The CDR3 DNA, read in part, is TGTGCCAGACTCAGGGAGAACACTGAA. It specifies CARLRENTE. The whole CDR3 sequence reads CARLRENTEAFF.

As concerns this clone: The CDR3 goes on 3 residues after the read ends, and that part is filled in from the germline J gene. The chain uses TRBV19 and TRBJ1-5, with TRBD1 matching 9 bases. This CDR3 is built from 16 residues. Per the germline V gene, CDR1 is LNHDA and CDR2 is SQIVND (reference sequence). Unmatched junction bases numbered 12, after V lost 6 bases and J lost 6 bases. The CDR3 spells CASSHSGRQGGQPQHF. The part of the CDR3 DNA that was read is TGTGCCAGTAGCCACTCCGGGCGACAGGGGGGTCAGCCC.

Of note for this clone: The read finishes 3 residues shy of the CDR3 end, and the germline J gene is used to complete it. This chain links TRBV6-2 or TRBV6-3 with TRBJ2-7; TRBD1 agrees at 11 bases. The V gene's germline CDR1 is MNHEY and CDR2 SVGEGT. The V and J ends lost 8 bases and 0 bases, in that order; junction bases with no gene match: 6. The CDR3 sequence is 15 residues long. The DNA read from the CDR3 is TGTGCCAGCGGGCGGACAGGGGGCACCTCCTACGAG. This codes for CASGRTGGTSYE. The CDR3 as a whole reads CASGRTGGTSYEQYF.

CDR3 DNA, as far as it was read: TGCAGCGTTGAAAGATATGACAGGGAAGGC. Encoded protein: CSVERYDREG. The whole CDR3 sequence reads CSVERYDREGYTF. The rearrangement links TRBV29-1 to TRBJ1-2; 7 nucleotides line up with TRBD1. The read comes to an end 3 residues before the CDR3 does, leaving the germline J gene to fill in the end. CDR3 length equals 13 residues. Germline assignment: CDR1 SQVTM and CDR2 ANQGSEA.

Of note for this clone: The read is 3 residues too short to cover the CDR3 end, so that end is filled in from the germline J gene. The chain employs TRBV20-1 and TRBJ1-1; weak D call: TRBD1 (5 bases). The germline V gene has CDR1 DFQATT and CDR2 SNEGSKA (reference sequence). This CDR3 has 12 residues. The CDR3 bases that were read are TGCAGTGCTCGCATGCCAGGGAGCGAA. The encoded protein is CSARMPGSE. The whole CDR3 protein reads CSARMPGSEAFF.

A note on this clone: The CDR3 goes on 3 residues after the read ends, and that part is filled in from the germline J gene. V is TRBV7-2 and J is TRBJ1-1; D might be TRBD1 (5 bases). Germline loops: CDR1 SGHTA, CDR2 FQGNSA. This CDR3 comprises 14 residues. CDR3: CASSPRSGGTVAFF. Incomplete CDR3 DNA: TGTGCCAGCAGCCCCAGAAGCGGGGGAACAGTA.

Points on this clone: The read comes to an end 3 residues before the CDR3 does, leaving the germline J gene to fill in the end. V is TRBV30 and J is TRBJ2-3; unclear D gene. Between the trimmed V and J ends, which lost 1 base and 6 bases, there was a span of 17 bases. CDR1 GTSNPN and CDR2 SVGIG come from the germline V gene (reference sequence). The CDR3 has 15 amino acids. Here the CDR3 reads CAWSGLGIFSDTQYF. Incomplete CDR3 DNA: TGTGCCTGGAGTGGCCTAGGTATTTTTTCGGATACG.

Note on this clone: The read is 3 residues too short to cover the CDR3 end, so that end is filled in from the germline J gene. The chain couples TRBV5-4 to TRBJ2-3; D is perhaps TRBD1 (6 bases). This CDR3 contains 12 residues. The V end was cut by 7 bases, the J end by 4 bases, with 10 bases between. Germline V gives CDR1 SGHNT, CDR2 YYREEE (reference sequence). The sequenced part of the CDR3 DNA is TGTGCCAGCCAGGGGTTCGCAGATACG. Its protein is CASQGFADT. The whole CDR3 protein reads CASQGFADTQYF.

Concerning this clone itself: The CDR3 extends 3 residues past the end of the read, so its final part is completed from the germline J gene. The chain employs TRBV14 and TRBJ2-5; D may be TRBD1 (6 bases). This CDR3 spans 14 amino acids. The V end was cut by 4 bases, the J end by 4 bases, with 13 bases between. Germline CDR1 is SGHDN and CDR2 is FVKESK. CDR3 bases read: TGTGCCAGCAGCCCCGGCCACAGGGCAGAGACC. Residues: CASSPGHRAET. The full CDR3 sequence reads CASSPGHRAETQYF.

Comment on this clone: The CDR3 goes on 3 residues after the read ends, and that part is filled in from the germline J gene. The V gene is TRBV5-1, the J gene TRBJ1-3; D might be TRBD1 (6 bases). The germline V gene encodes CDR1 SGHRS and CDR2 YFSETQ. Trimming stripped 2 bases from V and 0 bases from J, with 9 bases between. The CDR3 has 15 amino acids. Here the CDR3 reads CASSFAGASGNTIYF. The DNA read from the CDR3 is TGCGCCAGCAGCTTTGCAGGGGCCTCTGGAAACACC.